The rows below give T cell receptor beta chains drawn from one sample of a study of T-cell memory formation after mild COVID-19. MiXCR, applied by TCRdb to the 5' RACE reads, yields one record per CDR3 protein. The sample lists approximately 50,000 distinct CDR3 sequences, approximately 9% occurring once. Material for sequencing was PBMCs or a T cell subset sorted from them (not recorded which). The receptor source for this set is an adult woman who had mild COVID-19 (a few samples of this study predate the infection). Cell type and time point are not known. Both conserved end residues are part of each CDR3. Each record gives: CDR3 DNA, CDR3 protein, J gene, clone size, D gene, V gene. The D gene is left open where the match is weak. Not every row has a clone size; where given, it reads once, few, many or a size class.

CDR3nt: TGTGCCAGCAGCCTAACTCTGGGTACTGAAGCTTTCTTT
CDR3aa: CASSLTLGTEAFF
j_gene: TRBJ1-1
abundance: few
d_gene: .
v_gene: TRBV7-2

CDR3nt: TGTGCCAGCAGTTACAGGGGACAGCCCTGGCCGTTCTTC
CDR3aa: CASSYRGQPWPFF
j_gene: TRBJ2-1
abundance: many
d_gene: TRBD1
v_gene: TRBV6-2/TRBV6-3

CDR3nt: TGTGCCACCAGTGATCCAACCTTAACTAGCGGGAGGGGATTCACCTACAATGAGCAGTTCTTC
CDR3aa: CATSDPTLTSGRGFTYNEQFF
j_gene: TRBJ2-1
abundance: few
d_gene: TRBD2
v_gene: TRBV24-1

CDR3nt: TGTGCCAGCAGGGTTAACGGGGGAGGGTCCTACGAGCAGTACTTC
CDR3aa: CASRVNGGGSYEQYF
j_gene: TRBJ2-7
abundance: .
d_gene: TRBD2
v_gene: TRBV7-2

CDR3nt: TGTGCCAGCAGGCGGGGTGCCAGCACAGATACGCAGTATTTT
CDR3aa: CASRRGASTDTQYF
j_gene: TRBJ2-3
abundance: many
d_gene: .
v_gene: TRBV12-3/TRBV12-4

CDR3nt: TGTGTCAGCACGCGACAGGGCAGCACCGGGGAGCTGTTTTTT
CDR3aa: CVSTRQGSTGELFF
j_gene: TRBJ2-2
abundance: once
d_gene: TRBD1
v_gene: TRBV2

CDR3nt: TGCGCCAGCAGCTGGAGACAGGTCGGCGGCACAGATACGCAGTATTTT
CDR3aa: CASSWRQVGGTDTQYF
j_gene: TRBJ2-3
abundance: few
d_gene: .
v_gene: TRBV5-1

CDR3nt: TGTGCCAGCAGTTTCGAGGTTCCAGGGATGAGGGACACTGAAGCTTTCTTT
CDR3aa: CASSFEVPGMRDTEAFF
j_gene: TRBJ1-1
abundance: few
d_gene: .
v_gene: TRBV12-3/TRBV12-4

CDR3nt: TGCGCCAGCAGCCAAGATGCGACTCTAATCCCCCAGCAGTATTTT
CDR3aa: CASSQDATLIPQQYF
j_gene: TRBJ2-3
abundance: few
d_gene: .
v_gene: TRBV4-3

CDR3nt: TGCGCCAGCAGCTTAGGACTAGCGGTCTACGAGCAGTACTTC
CDR3aa: CASSLGLAVYEQYF
j_gene: TRBJ2-7
abundance: .
d_gene: TRBD2
v_gene: TRBV5-1

CDR3nt: TGTGCCAGCAGCGCCGGTGGAGGGCCAGCTTTCTTT
CDR3aa: CASSAGGGPAFF
j_gene: TRBJ1-1
abundance: .
d_gene: .
v_gene: TRBV7-9

CDR3nt: TGTGCCAGCTCACCAGCACAGGATAGAAACACCATATATTTT
CDR3aa: CASSPAQDRNTIYF
j_gene: TRBJ1-3
abundance: few
d_gene: .
v_gene: TRBV18

CDR3nt: TGTGCCAGCAGGCAAGGGGGAGGCACTGAAGCTTTCTTT
CDR3aa: CASRQGGGTEAFF
j_gene: TRBJ1-1
abundance: .
d_gene: .
v_gene: TRBV7-8

CDR3nt: TGTGCCAGCAGCCAACCCGGACAGGGAGGGGAGCAGTACTTC
CDR3aa: CASSQPGQGGEQYF
j_gene: TRBJ2-7
abundance: many
d_gene: .
v_gene: TRBV4-2

CDR3nt: TGCAGTGCTAGAGTAACTAGCGGGAGGTCCGATACGCAGTATTTT
CDR3aa: CSARVTSGRSDTQYF
j_gene: TRBJ2-3
abundance: many
d_gene: TRBD2
v_gene: TRBV20-1